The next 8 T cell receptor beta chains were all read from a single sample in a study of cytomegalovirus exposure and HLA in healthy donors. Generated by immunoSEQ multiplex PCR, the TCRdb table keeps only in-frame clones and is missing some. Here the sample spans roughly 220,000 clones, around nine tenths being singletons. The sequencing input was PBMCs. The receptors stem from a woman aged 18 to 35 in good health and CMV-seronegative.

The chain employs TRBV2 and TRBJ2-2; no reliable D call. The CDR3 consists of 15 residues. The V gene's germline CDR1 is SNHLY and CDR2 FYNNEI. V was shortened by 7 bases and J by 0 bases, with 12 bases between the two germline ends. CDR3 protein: CASNMGTSNTGELFF. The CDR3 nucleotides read TGTGCCAGCAATATGGGCACCTCGAACACCGGGGAGCTGTTTTTT.

CDR3 DNA: TGTGCCAGCAGCAAGCTGACAGGGGAACAAGAGACCCAGTACTTC. Its translation: CASSKLTGEQETQYF. The J gene is TRBJ2-5, the V gene TRBV28; 8 nucleotides line up with TRBD1. Germline V gives CDR1 MDHEN, CDR2 SYDVKM. This CDR3 is built from 15 residues. V shed 6 bases and J 2 bases; nucleotides not matched to a gene: 8.

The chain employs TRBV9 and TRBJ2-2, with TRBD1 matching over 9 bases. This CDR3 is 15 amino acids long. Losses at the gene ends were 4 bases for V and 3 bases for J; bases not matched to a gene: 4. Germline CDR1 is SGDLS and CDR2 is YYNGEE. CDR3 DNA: TGTGCCAGCAGCATACAGGGGGCTTACACCGGGGAGCTGTTTTTT. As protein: CASSIQGAYTGELFF.

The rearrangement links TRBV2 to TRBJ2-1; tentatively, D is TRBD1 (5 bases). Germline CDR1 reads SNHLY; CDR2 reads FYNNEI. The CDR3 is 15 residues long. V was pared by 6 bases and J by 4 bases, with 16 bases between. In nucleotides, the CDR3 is TGTGCCAGCAGCGAAAGACCTGGGGCTTACAATGAGCAGTTCTTC. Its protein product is CASSERPGAYNEQFF.

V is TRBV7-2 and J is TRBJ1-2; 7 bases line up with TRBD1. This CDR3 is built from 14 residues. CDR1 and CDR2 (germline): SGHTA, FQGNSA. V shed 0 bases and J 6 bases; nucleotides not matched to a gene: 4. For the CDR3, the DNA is TGTGCCAGCAGCTTAGCGCACAGGGGCGATGGCTACACCTTC. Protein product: CASSLAHRGDGYTF.

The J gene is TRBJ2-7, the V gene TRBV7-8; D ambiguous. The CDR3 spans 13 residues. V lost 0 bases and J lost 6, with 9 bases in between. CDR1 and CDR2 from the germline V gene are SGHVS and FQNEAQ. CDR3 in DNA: TGTGCCAGCAGCTTAGCGCTCGAGTCCGAGCAGTACTTC. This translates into CASSLALESEQYF.

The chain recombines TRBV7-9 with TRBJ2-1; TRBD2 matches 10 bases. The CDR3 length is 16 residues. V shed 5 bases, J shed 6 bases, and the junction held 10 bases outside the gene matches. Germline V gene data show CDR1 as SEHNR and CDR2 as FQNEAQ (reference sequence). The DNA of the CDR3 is TGTGCCAGCAGCCCCCCCCGGGCTAGCGGGAGCAATGAGCAGTTCTTC. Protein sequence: CASSPPRASGSNEQFF.

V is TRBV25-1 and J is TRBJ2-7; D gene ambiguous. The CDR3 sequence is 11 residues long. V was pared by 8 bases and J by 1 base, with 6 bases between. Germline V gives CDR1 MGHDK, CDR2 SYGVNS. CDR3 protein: CASCQSYEQYF. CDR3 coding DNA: TGTGCCAGCTGTCAATCCTACGAGCAGTACTTC.